This T cell receptor (beta chain) was recovered during a study of blood T cell repertoires in COVID-19 (TCRdb year 2020). About the investigation overall: The collaborator samples originated in the United States, Italy and Spain and spanned the acute and convalescent phases of COVID-19. The repertoires were made available in a free public database intended to serve as a resource for research on the immune response to SARS-CoV-2. Samples were obtained from the ongoing ImmuneRACE study (first 160 participants) and from approximately 1,200 subjects provided by 6 global collaborators. Nearly every sample came with metadata listing a de-identified subject ID, COVID-19 status, age in years and sex. The prospective study material was composed of cDNA or gDNA derived from T cells, B-cell-depleted T cells, or PBMCs. Deeply sampled blood TCRbeta repertoires from subjects exposed to, actively infected with, or recovered from COVID-19 were included in the dataset. Where HLA class I and class II types were available, the types were taken from metadata supplied by the sample provider, not from assay-based typing.

TCRbeta CDR3 regions were amplified from genomic DNA by means of the immunoSEQ Assay, a bias-controlled multiplex PCR. In the paper's pipeline: Nucleated cell counts per sample were estimated from amplification of reference gene primers within the assay. To quantify the absolute abundance of each unique TCRbeta CDR3 rearrangement, sequence reads were collapsed and filtered. Productive Simpson clonality was computed per sample as the square root of Simpson's diversity index over productive rearrangements. The table comes from immuneACCESS by way of TCRdb, which keeps in-frame sequences with V and J called. Part of the clones is missing from these tables; in studies checked, under half for an unresolved V gene and the rest for unknown reasons. That table supplies the V and J calls and clone size; D and trimming were determined from the DNA. This sample gives around 91,000 clones in total; roughly 88% of them show up just once. The top ten clones comprise around an eighth of the sample.

In the case of this clone: Its recognized antigen is unknown. The sample holds no much larger clone one base away, and base qualities are not on file.

Beyond this particular receptor, the publication reports: Clinical and demographic metadata were provided uncurated, with the amount varying by source and participant.

Whole blood was collected in K2EDTA tubes by collaborating institutions according to the institutions' own protocols. For TCRbeta analysis, collaborators shipped samples in one of three forms: frozen whole blood, isolated PBMCs, or DNA extracted from either of those sample types. From a lookup of the germline V gene, CDR1 and CDR2 are SGHAT and FQNNGV. The CDR3 holds 14 amino acids from the cysteine to the phenylalanine. Only the CDR3 part of the read is kept: 42 bases, read in frame from the first base. Relative to germline, V is missing 4 bases and J is missing 2 bases, with 5 bases of the junction outside any gene match.

The source is a human donor in a cohort sampled during active COVID-19. Rearrangement joined TRBV11-2 to TRBJ2-7; 7 bases in the middle match TRBD1. The sequenced sample consisted of peripheral blood. The CDR3 loop reads CASSSYQGAYEQYF. The DNA reads TGTGCCAGCAGCTCGTACCAGGGGGCCTACGAGCAGTACTTC.